This T cell receptor (beta chain) was sequenced for a study of blood T cell repertoires in COVID-19 (dated by TCRdb to between 2020 and 2021). Background for the entire study: Samples covering the acute and convalescent phases of COVID-19 were provided by collaborators in the United States, Italy and Spain. The prospective study material was composed of cDNA or gDNA derived from T cells, B-cell-depleted T cells, or PBMCs. The dataset comprised deeply sampled blood TCRbeta repertoires from subjects exposed to, actively infected with, or recovered from COVID-19. The repertoires were made available in a free public database intended to serve as a resource for research on the immune response to SARS-CoV-2. Samples came from the ongoing ImmuneRACE study (first 160 participants) plus 1,254 subjects from 6 global collaborators. The sample metadata nearly always contained a de-identified subject ID, COVID-19 status, age in years and sex. HLA class I and class II types, where available, came from metadata supplied by the sample provider rather than from assay-based typing.

Worth noting for this clone: This clone's antigen is unknown. The record has no base qualities; no much larger clone is one base away.

Overall study results and their limits: Clinical and demographic metadata were provided uncurated, with the amount varying by source and participant.

The immunoSEQ Assay, a bias-controlled multiplex PCR, was used to amplify TCRbeta CDR3 regions from genomic DNA. The original methods were these. The number of nucleated cells in each sample was estimated by amplification of reference gene primers within the assay. To quantify the absolute abundance of each unique TCRbeta CDR3 rearrangement, sequence reads were collapsed and filtered. Productive Simpson clonality was computed per sample as the square root of Simpson's diversity index over productive rearrangements. The immuneACCESS repertoire file appears here via TCRdb, limited to in-frame rearrangements. These files lack a portion of the clones; in checked studies, under half of the deficit traces to unresolved V genes, and the cause of the others is not known. The V and J calls and clone size were taken over from that table, and D and trimming were inferred from the DNA. The sample table contains fewer than 45,000 clones; only one count was recorded for around 87% of them. The ten largest clones capture less than 30% of the sample.

Ends trimmed: V by 5 bases, J by 0 bases; bases unmatched to a gene: 4. Inclusive of the bounding cysteine and phenylalanine, the CDR3 is 15 residues long. Only the CDR3 portion is preserved as DNA: 45 bases, with reading frame beginning at the first base. The germline V gene sets CDR1 to SGHAT and CDR2 to FQNNGV. The collaborating institutions used their own protocols to collect whole blood in K2EDTA tubes. For TCRbeta analysis, collaborators shipped samples in one of three forms: frozen whole blood, isolated PBMCs, or DNA extracted from either of those sample types. The sample taken for sequencing was peripheral blood. The V gene is TRBV11-2 and the J gene is TRBJ2-7, and 10 bases in between align with TRBD2. The clonotype comes from a man aged 55 to 69 with active or convalescent COVID-19. In nucleotides, the sequence is TGTGCCAGCAGCCCCGGGACTAGCGACTCCTACGAGCAGTACTTC. Its coded protein is CASSPGTSDSYEQYF.